The clone carrying this TCR beta chain has only a few counts. Its antigen is currently unknown. This beta chain is an off-target read within a library intended for alpha chains, so its frequency means little. This sample stems from a study of spatial heterogeneity in lung cancer. Study-level information: TCR and UMI combinations that were unique each appeared, on average, more than ten times in raw reads.

V lost 5 bases and J lost 0, with 8 bases in between. CDR3 size: 14 residues. TCR cDNA molecules each carried a unique molecular identifier. From the 5' RACE reads, TCRdb called clonotypes with MiXCR, one entry per CDR3 protein. Of under 250 distinct CDR3 sequences listed, about two fifths are singletons. Time point of the sample: sample taken at primary tumor resection. Extraction of whole RNA from tumor, nontumor lung or frozen PBMC preceded unsorted sequencing. The 72 donors had untreated early-stage non-small cell lung cancer. Study outcomes and limitations: The study found ubiquitous expanded tumor TCRs in blood more at resection than follow-up.

This sequence joins TRBV12-3 or TRBV12-4 and TRBJ1-5; D is unclear. The sequence derives from a male donor with early-stage non-small cell lung cancer. The sequenced sample was PBMCs, obtained at surgery. The CDR3 region has the DNA TGTGCCAGCAGTGTCAACTATAGCAATCAGCCCCAGCATTTT. It encodes CASSVNYSNQPQHF.